A single sample gave rise to the 13 T cell receptor beta chains below, sequenced in a study of regulatory T cells in long-lasting Graves disease. Documented time point: newly diagnosed GD, antithyroid drugs for less than 3 months. RNA from PBMCs was the source of the TCR library. Combining iRepertoire HTBI primers with Arm-PCR of CDR3 regions, the authors built TCR beta libraries. MiXCR, run by TCRdb on the multiplex PCR reads, gives a single entry per CDR3 protein. The data contain about 330,000 distinct CDR3 sequences, about 17% of them singletons. Another study also made use of these data, one on T cells in Graves' hyperthyroidism and ophthalmopathy.

The material was peripheral blood mononuclear cells (PBMCs), obtained at new diagnosis, from a patient treated with antithyroid drugs. These receptors all stem from a woman in her late teens or twenties with Graves disease.

This clonotype came up many times. This chain uses TRBV28 with TRBJ2-7; D may be TRBD2 (6 bases). Trimming removed 5 bases at V and 7 bases at J, with 27 bases between. This CDR3 comprises 17 residues. CDR1 MDHEN and CDR2 SYDVKM come from the germline V gene. The CDR3 nucleotides read TGTGCCAGCAGTCCCCGGGCTACTAGCCCGGACCTGGGGGAGCAGTACTTC. Protein sequence: CASSPRATSPDLGEQYF.

The sample holds many counts of this clonotype. V and J are TRBV18 and TRBJ2-1; TRBD1 matches 12 bases. J gave up 1 base and V 3 bases, and 4 bases lay outside the gene matches. The CDR3 sequence is 17 residues long. Germline V lookup: CDR1 KGHSH, CDR2 LQKENI. CDR3 amino acids: CASSPGQGAASYNEQFF. CDR3 DNA sequence: TGTGCCAGCTCACCGGGACAGGGGGCAGCTTCCTACAATGAGCAGTTCTTC.

This clonotype was counted between two and nine times. CDR3 DNA sequence: TGCAGTGCTAGAGATCTAGGGACAGGGGACGACATTCAGTACTTC. Protein: CSARDLGTGDDIQYF. The J gene is TRBJ2-4, the V gene TRBV20-1, with 10 bases identical to TRBD1. CDR1 and CDR2 from the germline V gene are DFQATT and SNEGSKA (reference sequence). This CDR3 region has 15 residues. Germline trimming cut 0 bases from V and 8 bases from J; bases unmatched to any gene: 7.

This clonotype appeared many times. This sequence joins TRBV2 and TRBJ2-3, with D possibly matching TRBD1 (6 bases). The CDR3 contains 14 residues. Germline V gene data show CDR1 as SNHLY and CDR2 as FYNNEI. Trimming took 4 bases from V and 5 from J, leaving 13 bases between them. The CDR3 here is CASSGVTGKDTQYF. The DNA for the CDR3 is TGTGCCAGCAGTGGGGTAACAGGGAAAGATACGCAGTATTTT.

This clonotype has at least ten counts. The chain carries TRBV2 and TRBJ1-2, with 10 bases lining up with TRBD1. Germline CDR1 is SNHLY and CDR2 is FYNNEI. V dropped 7 bases and J dropped 4; count of bases not matched to a gene: 9. This CDR3 spans 15 amino acids. CDR3 region: CASNGQGVGGYGYTF. As DNA, the CDR3 is TGTGCCAGCAATGGACAGGGGGTTGGTGGCTATGGCTACACCTTC.

To note about this clonotype: It may be a read error: a sequence one base away is much more abundant. The chain joins TRBV11-2 to TRBJ1-5; no reliable D call. Germline V gene data show CDR1 as SGHAT and CDR2 as FQNNGV. This CDR3 is 14 amino acids long. The CDR3 sequence is CASSFGNSNQHQHF. CDR3 sequence (DNA): TGTGCCAGCAGCTTCGGGAATAGCAATCAGCACCAGCATTTT.

This clonotype showed up many times. The J gene is TRBJ2-7, the V gene TRBV20-1; tentative D call: TRBD2 (6 bases). Germline lookup yields CDR1 DFQATT and CDR2 SNEGSKA (reference sequence). CDR3 size: 15 residues. V lost 0 bases, J lost 0 bases, and 12 bases lay in between. CDR3 region: CSARDGASASYEQYF. The CDR3, as DNA: TGCAGTGCTAGAGATGGGGCTAGCGCCTCCTACGAGCAGTACTTC.

Ten or more counts support this clonotype. Here the CDR3 reads CSAPGREDSYNEQFF. The CDR3 nucleotides are TGCAGCGCCCCCGGCCGGGAGGACTCCTACAATGAGCAGTTCTTC. The chain employs TRBV29-1 and TRBJ2-1, with TRBD2 matching over 7 bases. V dropped 7 bases and J dropped 0; count of bases not matched to a gene: 9. Germline CDR1 is SQVTM and CDR2 is ANQGSEA. This CDR3 is 15 amino acids long.

This clonotype was picked up many times. V gene TRBV5-1 combines with J gene TRBJ1-1; D is possibly TRBD1 (5 bases). V was clipped by 4 bases and J by 1 base, with 17 bases between them. Germline V lookup: CDR1 SGHRS, CDR2 YFSETQ. CDR3 size: 16 residues. In nucleotides, the CDR3 is TGCGCCAGCAGCCTGGCTTCGGGACTCCCGAACACTGAAGCTTTCTTT. Amino acid sequence: CASSLASGLPNTEAFF.

This clonotype was counted ten times or more. The rearrangement links TRBV18 to TRBJ1-2; D not resolved. CDR1 is KGHSH and CDR2 is LQKENI in the germline V gene. Trimming cost V 4 bases and J 2 bases, with 14 bases left between them. This CDR3 has 15 residues. The CDR3, as DNA: TGTGCCAGCTCACTCGATCTTGGTGAAAACTATGGCTACACCTTC. Translating it yields CASSLDLGENYGYTF.

The rearrangement joins TRBV19 to TRBJ2-1; D might be TRBD1 (5 bases). Germline lookup yields CDR1 LNHDA and CDR2 SQIVND (reference sequence). The CDR3 runs 16 residues. Trimming took off 3 bases at V and 0 bases at J, with 12 bases between the two ends. As DNA, the CDR3 is TGTGCCAGTAGTATTCCTACAGGAAGCTCCTACAATGAGCAGTTCTTC. This encodes CASSIPTGSSYNEQFF.

This clonotype was seen ten or more times. The genes are TRBV12-3 or TRBV12-4 and TRBJ1-5; perhaps TRBD1 as D (5 bases). V was pared by 7 bases and J by 3 bases, with 13 bases between. This CDR3 region has 14 residues. This CDR3 reads CASKERGSNQPQHF. DNA of the CDR3: TGTGCCAGCAAGGAGCGGGGCTCCAATCAGCCCCAGCATTTT.

This clonotype was recorded at least ten times. The gene calls are TRBV28 and TRBJ1-2, with D unclear. In germline, CDR1 is MDHEN, CDR2 SYDVKM. The CDR3 covers 15 residues. V was pared by 2 bases and J by 3 bases, with 13 bases between. CDR3 in amino acids: CASSLGWDRDYGYTF. The CDR3 DNA reads TGTGCCAGCAGTTTAGGGTGGGATAGGGACTATGGCTACACCTTC.